A single sample is the source of the 20 T cell receptor beta chains below, sequenced in a study of T cell responses to AZD1222 COVID-19 vaccine. The data were produced by immunoSEQ multiplex PCR, yet TCRdb's version contains in-frame clones alone and is incomplete. Of about 130,000 clones detected, 93% appear once; the ten largest clones hold about 3.1%. The material was peripheral blood, obtained on day 0 of AZD1222 vaccination. Every receptor here comes from an adult in good health.

This clone was detected a few times. The chain joins TRBV11-1 to TRBJ2-3; 9 bases match TRBD2. This CDR3 has 15 amino acids. Germline CDR1 reads SGHAT; CDR2 reads FQDESV (reference sequence). J lost 1 base, V lost 5 bases, and 4 bases had no gene match. CDR3 in DNA: TGTGCCAGCAGCCCACTAGCGGGTCGCACAGATACGCAGTATTTT. It specifies CASSPLAGRTDTQYF.

The count of this clone is one. This rearrangement joins TRBV5-4 to TRBJ1-3; D remains ambiguous. The germline gives CDR1 SGHNT, CDR2 YYREEE (reference sequence). The V end lost 4 bases, the J end lost 1 base, and 9 bases lay between the germline ends. CDR3 length equals 14 residues. In DNA form, the CDR3 reads TGTGCCAGCAGCCCAGATGTGTCTGGAAACACCATATATTTT. It is translated as CASSPDVSGNTIYF.

The chain carries TRBV14 and TRBJ1-3; 7 nucleotides line up with TRBD1. The CDR3 is made up of 16 amino acids. Germline V gene sequence: CDR1 SGHDN, CDR2 FVKESK. J lost 0 bases, V lost 4 bases, and 6 bases had no gene match. The CDR3: CASSLPGQSSGNTIYF. The CDR3, as DNA: TGTGCCAGCAGCCTTCCGGGACAGAGCTCTGGAAACACCATATATTTT.

J is TRBJ1-2 and V is TRBV2; tentative D call: TRBD1 (6 bases). V was shortened by 6 bases and J by 0 bases, with 14 bases between the two germline ends. Germline-derived CDR1 and CDR2 are SNHLY and FYNNEI. CDR3 length: 15 amino acids. The CDR3 nucleotides are TGTGCCAGCAGGTTACAGGGAGTAGCTAACTATGGCTACACCTTC. Its protein product is CASRLQGVANYGYTF.

The CDR3 DNA reads as TGCAGCGTTGCGCAGTCCAACCCCTACAATGAGCAGTTCTTC. Translating gives CSVAQSNPYNEQFF. This rearrangement joins TRBV29-1 to TRBJ2-1; the D is unclear. This CDR3 is 14 amino acids long. Between the trimmed V and J ends, which lost 4 bases and 2 bases, there was a span of 12 bases. Germline V CDR1 and CDR2: SQVTM, ANQGSEA.

For the CDR3, the DNA is TGTGCCAGCAGGGAAGACTATGGCTACACCTTC. Its protein is CASREDYGYTF. The chain is built from TRBV12-3 or TRBV12-4 and TRBJ1-2; the D is unclear. CDR3 length equals 11 residues. V was shortened by 6 bases and J by 3 bases, with 5 bases between the two germline ends.

The chain couples TRBV5-4 to TRBJ2-7; D might be TRBD1 (5 bases). This CDR3 is built from 15 residues. Germline V gene data show CDR1 as SGHNT and CDR2 as YYREEE (reference sequence). V lost 2 bases, J lost 0 bases, and 12 bases lay in between. The CDR3 DNA follows: TGTGCCAGCAGCTTAACCAGGGTAGGCTCCTACGAGCAGTACTTC. Protein sequence: CASSLTRVGSYEQYF.

The V and J genes are TRBV7-9 and TRBJ2-7; D is unclear. Germline CDR1 and CDR2: SEHNR and FQNEAQ (reference sequence). CDR3 length: 11 residues. Trimming left V 2 bases short and J 6 bases short, with 5 bases between. This CDR3 is CASSLSVEQYF. DNA of the CDR3: TGTGCCAGCAGCTTAAGTGTCGAGCAGTACTTC.

The chain recombines TRBV9 with TRBJ2-7, with 9 positions matching TRBD2. V lost 7 bases and J lost 3; bases outside the gene matches: 14. This CDR3 has 16 residues. Germline V lookup: CDR1 SGDLS, CDR2 YYNGEE. CDR3 DNA sequence: TGTGCCAGCGCTCTTGGCCCTAGCGGGACCCACTACGAGCAGTACTTC. Amino acids: CASALGPSGTHYEQYF.

The chain carries TRBV5-1 and TRBJ2-2, with 7 bases lining up with TRBD1. The germline CDR1 and CDR2 sequences are SGHRS and YFSETQ. The CDR3 consists of 15 residues. The V gene end was trimmed by 2 bases and the J gene end by 1 base; junction bases not matched to a gene: 2. The CDR3 nucleotides are TGCGCCAGCAGCTTTACAGGGGTGAACACCGGGGAGCTGTTTTTT. Its translation is CASSFTGVNTGELFF.

This rearrangement joins TRBV28 to TRBJ2-3; 9 positions match TRBD1. Germline V gene data show CDR1 as MDHEN and CDR2 as SYDVKM. With 6 bases clipped from V and 2 bases from J, the junction kept 6 bases outside the gene matches. This CDR3 region has 15 residues. The CDR3 region is CASSWDREYTDTQYF. Written as DNA, the CDR3 is TGTGCCAGCAGCTGGGACAGGGAATACACAGATACGCAGTATTTT.

The V call is TRBV5-4, the J call TRBJ1-2; D may be TRBD1 (5 bases). This CDR3 contains 13 residues. Germline values: CDR1 SGHNT, CDR2 YYREEE (reference sequence). V was pared by 3 bases and J by 8 bases, with 14 bases between. CDR3 residues: CASSYQGEGGYTF. DNA of the CDR3: TGTGCCAGCAGCTACCAGGGTGAGGGCGGCTACACCTTC.

In this sample, this clone turned up once. The CDR3 DNA sequence: TGCGCCAGCAGCTCCGGAGCAGTCCAAGAGACCCAGTACTTC. Amino acids: CASSSGAVQETQYF. The rearrangement joins TRBV5-1 to TRBJ2-5; D unresolved. CDR1 SGHRS and CDR2 YFSETQ come from the germline V gene. This CDR3 region has 14 residues. The V end was cut by 3 bases, the J end by 1 base, with 10 bases between.

This clone was detected only once. The V gene is TRBV14, the J gene TRBJ1-3; D remains ambiguous. The V and J ends lost 1 base and 5 bases respectively, with 6 bases between them. CDR1 is SGHDN, CDR2 FVKESK, per germline. CDR3 length equals 13 residues. The CDR3 DNA follows: TGTGCCAGCAGCCAAGTTCAGCGAAACACCATATATTTT. This gives the protein CASSQVQRNTIYF.

CDR3 region: CATSDSGTGGGDTQYF. For the CDR3, the DNA is TGTGCCACCAGTGATTCGGGGACAGGGGGTGGAGATACGCAGTATTTT. This chain uses TRBV24-1 with TRBJ2-3; TRBD1 agrees at 11 bases. The CDR3 has 16 amino acids. In germline, CDR1 is KGHDR, CDR2 SFDVKD. V shed 2 bases and J 5 bases; nucleotides not matched to a gene: 5.

The chain employs TRBV19 and TRBJ2-3; D possibly uses TRBD1 or TRBD2 (7 bases each). Germline CDR1 and CDR2: LNHDA and SQIVND (reference sequence). The CDR3 length is 16 residues. V was trimmed by 5 bases and J by 0 bases, leaving 15 bases between them. The CDR3 nucleotides read TGTGCCAGTAGTCCCCAGGGGGGGAGGAGCACAGATACGCAGTATTTT. Residues: CASSPQGGRSTDTQYF.

V usage is TRBV19 and J usage is TRBJ1-5, with D hard to call. The V and J ends lost 3 bases and 0 bases respectively, with 9 bases between them. The germline CDR1 and CDR2 sequences are LNHDA and SQIVND (reference sequence). CDR3 length equals 15 residues. The CDR3 protein is CASSIGAYSNQPQHF. The CDR3 region has the DNA TGTGCCAGTAGTATTGGAGCTTATAGCAATCAGCCCCAGCATTTT.

This chain connects TRBV7-3 to TRBJ2-5, with 13 bases that match TRBD2. The CDR3 consists of 16 residues. Germline CDR1 SGHTA, CDR2 FQGTGA. V was clipped by 4 bases and J by 4 bases; unmatched bases: 6. This CDR3 reads CASSSKTSGRTETQYF. CDR3 bases: TGTGCCAGCAGCTCCAAGACTAGCGGGAGGACAGAGACCCAGTACTTC. Filled out from reference TRBV7-3 and TRBJ2-5, the complete variable domain reads GAGVSQTPSNKVTEKGKYVELRCDPISGHTALYWYRQSLGQGPEFLIYFQGTGAADDSGLPNDRFFAVRPEGSVSTLKIQRTERGDSAVYLCASSSKTSGRTETQYFGPGTRLLVL.

The chain couples TRBV19 to TRBJ1-5; the D gene is possibly TRBD1 (6 bases). V was pared by 6 bases and J by 5 bases, with 23 bases between. Per the germline V gene, CDR1 is LNHDA and CDR2 is SQIVND (reference sequence). The CDR3 contains 17 residues. CDR3 in DNA: TGTGCCAGTAGCACCCACAGGGAGGGTCCGCGGGATCAGCCCCAGCATTTT. It is translated as CASSTHREGPRDQPQHF.

This chain links TRBV19 with TRBJ1-1; unclear D gene. The CDR3 extends over 17 amino acids. Germline V CDR1 and CDR2: LNHDA, SQIVND (reference sequence). The V gene lost 3 bases and the J gene lost 2 bases, with 19 bases spanning the gap. The CDR3, as DNA: TGTGCCAGTAGTATTGTACCTTCTACGACGTCCAACACTGAAGCTTTCTTT. Translated: CASSIVPSTTSNTEAFF.